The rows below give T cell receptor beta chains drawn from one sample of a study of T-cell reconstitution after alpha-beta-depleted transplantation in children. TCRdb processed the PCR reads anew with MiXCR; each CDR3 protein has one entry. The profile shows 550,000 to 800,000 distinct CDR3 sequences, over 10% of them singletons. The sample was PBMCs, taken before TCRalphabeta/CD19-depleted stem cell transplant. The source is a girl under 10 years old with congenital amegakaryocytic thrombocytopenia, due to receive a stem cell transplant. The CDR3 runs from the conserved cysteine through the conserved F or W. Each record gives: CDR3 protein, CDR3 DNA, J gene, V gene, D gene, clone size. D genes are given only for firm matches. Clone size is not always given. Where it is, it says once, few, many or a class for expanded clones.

CAWSRGSNQPQHF | TGTGCCTGGAGCAGGGGTAGCAATCAGCCCCAGCATTTT | TRBJ1-5 | TRBV30 | . | many
CSAGEYTSSTDTQYF | TGCAGTGCTGGCGAGTATACGTCTAGCACAGATACGCAGTATTTT | TRBJ2-3 | TRBV20-1 | . | .
CSVARGSYNEQFF | TGCAGCGTTGCCCGGGGATCCTACAATGAGCAGTTCTTC | TRBJ2-1 | TRBV29-1 | . | many
CASRPLAGSSYNEQFF | TGTGCCAGCAGACCCTTAGCGGGTAGCTCCTACAATGAGCAGTTCTTC | TRBJ2-1 | TRBV28 | TRBD2 | many
CSVVAGYSYNEQFF | TGCAGCGTTGTGGCGGGGTACTCCTACAATGAGCAGTTCTTC | TRBJ2-1 | TRBV29-1 | . | many
CASSYDPLDGSGYTF | TGTGCCAGCAGCTATGACCCCCTCGACGGCTCGGGCTACACCTTC | TRBJ1-2 | TRBV12-3/TRBV12-4 | . | .
CASSADYLDEQFF | TGCGCCAGCAGCGCCGACTACCTGGATGAGCAGTTCTTC | TRBJ2-1 | TRBV5-1 | . | .
CASSLYTGTSGNEQFF | TGTGCCAGCAGTCTGTATACCGGGACTAGCGGCAATGAGCAGTTCTTC | TRBJ2-1 | TRBV12-3/TRBV12-4 | TRBD2 | .
CASSLPPRLAGEGEQFF | TGTGCCAGCAGCTTACCCCCTCGGCTAGCGGGAGAGGGAGAGCAGTTCTTC | TRBJ2-1 | TRBV7-2 | TRBD2 | many
CASSPAWLNYGYTF | TGTGCCAGCAGTCCAGCTTGGTTAAACTATGGCTACACCTTC | TRBJ1-2 | TRBV12-3/TRBV12-4 | . | many
CATSRGGQGAWYNEQFF | TGTGCCACCAGCAGGGGAGGACAGGGGGCTTGGTACAATGAGCAGTTCTTC | TRBJ2-1 | TRBV15 | TRBD1 | many
CATSDSRRGRASYNEQFF | TGTGCCACCAGTGACTCGAGAAGGGGTCGAGCGTCCTACAATGAGCAGTTCTTC | TRBJ2-1 | TRBV24-1 | . | .
CAISESSGSGAYNEQFF | TGTGCCATCAGTGAGTCGTCCGGTAGCGGGGCCTACAATGAGCAGTTCTTC | TRBJ2-1 | TRBV10-3 | TRBD2 | .